The rows below give T cell receptor beta chains drawn from one sample of a study of T cells expressing NK-cell markers. After re-calling the 5' RACE reads, TCRdb lists one entry per CDR3 protein, DNA absent. The table for this sample gives roughly 390,000 distinct CDR3 sequences. Sequencing input: blood T cells: a sorted CD56 or NKG2C T cell subset, CD4+ or CD8+ T cells, or bulk PBMC T cells (not recorded which). All receptors come from a woman aged 50 to 60 in good health. Each CDR3 is given with its conserved first and last residue.

TRBV12-3/TRBV12-4	TRBJ1-3	CASSFGVGSTVSGNTIYF
TRBV10-3	TRBJ2-2	CATSLTTGGTGELFF
TRBV20-1	TRBJ1-1	CSADGGITSEAFF
TRBV7-9	TRBJ1-1	CASSVPWEEAFF
TRBV5-1	TRBJ2-5	CASSSGLLPGGETQYF
TRBV27	TRBJ1-5	CASSSHGGYNQPQHF
TRBV27	TRBJ2-1	CASCLPGTSPGEQFF
TRBV7-2	TRBJ2-5	CASSLERRGTQYF
TRBV5-5	TRBJ2-1	CASSLAGGVTGNEQFF
TRBV7-9	TRBJ1-1	CASSLDVGTITEAFF
TRBV7-9	TRBJ1-1	CASSYAGAPKAFF
TRBV9	TRBJ1-1	CASTVLQGQAFF
TRBV5-1	TRBJ2-3	CASSLAIGSTDTQYF
TRBV7-8	TRBJ2-1	CASSLEGTSLSYNEQFF
TRBV12-3/TRBV12-4	TRBJ2-4	CASSLNRANIQYF
TRBV18	TRBJ2-1	CASSPTRGDNEQFF
TRBV13	TRBJ2-4	CASSKRGAENIQYF
TRBV12-3/TRBV12-4	TRBJ2-6	CASSPGLSSGANVLTF
TRBV7-8	TRBJ2-1	CASSATGPHNEQFF
TRBV12-5	TRBJ2-7	CASGLPIADTYEQYF
TRBV11-2	TRBJ2-2	CASSPAPSGRFSGELFF
TRBV5-1	TRBJ2-2	CASNGLGHTGELFF
TRBV12-3/TRBV12-4	TRBJ2-7	CASTDSYEQYF
TRBV5-4	TRBJ2-1	CASSLGGLADINEQFF
TRBV7-2	TRBJ2-3	CASSLALASDTQYF
TRBV20-1	TRBJ2-3	CSAMEGGQDTQYF
TRBV7-2	TRBJ1-1	CASSLVALTPMNTEAFF
TRBV11-3	TRBJ2-3	CASSHRREGGTDTQYF
TRBV20-1	TRBJ2-3	CSARDPKRSTDTQYF
TRBV27	TRBJ2-3	CASSLKGISSTDTQYF
TRBV20-1	TRBJ2-7	CSAKFGGQSRGEQYF
TRBV29-1	TRBJ2-5	CSVEDRVGKETQYF
TRBV7-2	TRBJ2-5	CASSNQGLEETQYF
TRBV12-3/TRBV12-4	TRBJ2-1	CASSLAQALAASYNEQFF
TRBV12-3/TRBV12-4	TRBJ2-5	CASSFRQGGETQYF
TRBV13	TRBJ1-2	CASTLMGRIDGYTF
TRBV24-1	TRBJ1-2	CATSDTNYGYTF
TRBV30	TRBJ2-2	CAWSITGGPRELFF
TRBV10-3	TRBJ2-3	CAMQAGGTDTQYF
TRBV7-9	TRBJ1-1	CASSLNLRENTEAFF